The 15 T cell receptor beta chains listed next were all sequenced from one sample in a study of shared clonotypes between healthy human individuals. The naive CD8 subset, CD45RO-negative cells positively selected for CCR7, excluded terminally differentiated effector memory CD45RA+ cells. TCRdb keeps only in-frame clones here, not all; method: immunoSEQ multiplex PCR. The data hold around 1.9 million clones, with approximately 92% observed a single time. The specimen sequenced was naive CD8+ T cells from PBMCs. These receptors were taken from a man younger than 35 in good health. Some clones in this sample may be carry-over from other donors' samples.

In DNA form, the CDR3 reads TGTGCCAGGACATTAGCGGGAGCCAATGAGCAGTTCTTC. Protein: CARTLAGANEQFF. The chain carries TRBV2 and TRBJ2-1; 9 positions match TRBD2. V lost 9 bases, J lost 6 bases, and 6 bases stayed unmatched. Per germline, CDR1 SNHLY and CDR2 FYNNEI. The CDR3 consists of 13 residues.

The chain couples TRBV27 to TRBJ2-3; TRBD2 aligns across 10 bases. J gave up 4 bases and V 6 bases, and 10 bases lay outside the gene matches. This CDR3 region has 16 residues. The germline V gene encodes CDR1 MNHEY and CDR2 SMNVEV (reference sequence). The CDR3 DNA sequence: TGTGCCAGCAGGGATCTAGCGGGGGTTATTTCAGATACGCAGTATTTT. It translates to CASRDLAGVISDTQYF.

This clone was counted once. The chain has TRBV18 and TRBJ2-5; a possible D gene is TRBD1 (5 bases). With 0 bases removed from V and 5 bases from J, the gap between germline ends came to 10 bases. The CDR3 runs to 14 residues. In germline, CDR1 is KGHSH, CDR2 LQKENI. CDR3 loop: CASSPPGKGETQYF. The CDR3 bases are TGTGCCAGCTCACCACCGGGGAAGGGGGAGACCCAGTACTTC.

V gene TRBV2 combines with J gene TRBJ2-1; D is uncertain. In germline, CDR1 is SNHLY, CDR2 FYNNEI. V was cut by 1 base and J by 3 bases, with 10 bases left in between. The CDR3 runs to 15 residues. The CDR3 sequence is CASSEGYTYYNEQFF. The DNA of the CDR3 is TGTGCCAGCAGTGAAGGGTACACTTACTACAATGAGCAGTTCTTC.

The chain carries TRBV5-3 and TRBJ2-5; TRBD1 is a possible D gene (6 bases). TRBV5-3 is assigned to the ORF class and has an uncertain function. V gave up 6 bases and J gave up 5 bases, with 17 bases separating them. This CDR3 region has 14 residues. The CDR3 DNA reads TGTGCCAGAACTCCAGTTGTGAGGGGGGAGACCCAGTACTTC. Amino acid sequence: CARTPVVRGETQYF.

This rearrangement joins TRBV27 to TRBJ2-7; D may be TRBD1 or TRBD2 (5 bases each). Per the germline V gene, CDR1 is MNHEY and CDR2 is SMNVEV (reference sequence). V was shortened by 0 bases and J by 3 bases, with 15 bases between the two germline ends. The CDR3 has 16 residues. The DNA for the CDR3 is TGTGCCAGCAGTTTATCGAGGGGAACGGTGGTCTACGAGCAGTACTTC. Its translation is CASSLSRGTVVYEQYF.

The chain couples TRBV7-2 to TRBJ2-7; 9 bases match TRBD1. Germline CDR1 and CDR2: SGHTA and FQGNSA. V gave up 7 bases and J gave up 5 bases; unmatched junction bases: 9. The CDR3 runs 14 residues. The CDR3 nucleotides are TGTGCCAGCACCACCCGGACAGGGGCGAACGAGCAGTACTTC. Amino acid sequence: CASTTRTGANEQYF.

This clone showed up just once. V and J are TRBV4-3 and TRBJ2-7; D gene ambiguous. The CDR3 extends over 16 amino acids. The V gene lost 0 bases and the J gene lost 6 bases, with 18 bases spanning the gap. Germline CDR1 LGHNA, CDR2 YSLEER. CDR3 in DNA: TGCGCCAGCAGCCAAGATGGTGCATTCACTCAAGGCGAGCAGTACTTC. Translated: CASSQDGAFTQGEQYF.

This chain connects TRBV4-2 to TRBJ2-7; TRBD1 might be the D (5 bases). The CDR3 contains 13 residues. CDR1 and CDR2 (germline): LGHNA, YNFKEQ. Trimming removed 1 base at V and 5 bases at J, with 9 bases between. The CDR3 is CASSQVGADEQYF. In DNA, the CDR3 is TGTGCCAGCAGCCAAGTAGGGGCGGACGAGCAGTACTTC.

This rearrangement joins TRBV7-6 to TRBJ2-1, with 7 positions matching TRBD2. After removal of 1 base from V and 2 bases from J, the junction contained 5 bases not matched to a gene. Looked up from germline, CDR1 is SGHVS and CDR2 is FNYEAQ. The CDR3 is 16 amino acids. CDR3 in amino acids: CASSLVGGRPYNEQFF. The CDR3 nucleotides are TGTGCCAGCAGCTTAGTGGGCGGGAGACCCTACAATGAGCAGTTCTTC. The full variable domain, completed using reference TRBV7-6 and TRBJ2-1, is GAGVSQSPRYKVTKRGQDVALRCDPISGHVSLYWYRQALGQGPEFLTYFNYEAQQDKSGLPNDRFSAERPEGSISTLTIQRTEQRDSAMYRCASSLVGGRPYNEQFFGPGTRLTVL.

This chain connects TRBV10-3 to TRBJ1-2; the match to TRBD1 covers 9 bases. Germline CDR1 and CDR2: ENHRY and SYGVKD. After removal of 7 bases from V and 3 bases from J, the junction contained 6 bases not matched to a gene. This CDR3 spans 14 amino acids. The CDR3 region is CAITRTGDDYGYTF. Here the CDR3 DNA reads TGTGCCATCACCAGGACAGGGGACGACTATGGCTACACCTTC.

The V gene is TRBV28, the J gene TRBJ2-7; possibly TRBD1 for D (6 bases). Germline CDR1 and CDR2: MDHEN and SYDVKM. The CDR3 totals 14 residues. Trimming shortened V by 8 bases and J by 0 bases, and 14 bases separated the two germline ends. The DNA for the CDR3 is TGTGCCAGCCGAACAGGGATCTTCTCCTACGAGCAGTACTTC. Its protein is CASRTGIFSYEQYF.

The chain employs TRBV5-6 and TRBJ2-3; TRBD2 agrees at 9 bases. Trimming at V came to 0 bases and at J to 5 bases, leaving 4 bases not matched to a gene. Per the germline V gene, CDR1 is SGHDT and CDR2 is YYEEEE. There are 15 residues in the CDR3. The CDR3: CASSLGGLAQDTQYF. For the CDR3, the DNA is TGTGCCAGCAGCTTGGGCGGACTAGCGCAAGATACGCAGTATTTT.

The chain couples TRBV27 to TRBJ1-1; TRBD1 might be the D (6 bases). CDR1 MNHEY and CDR2 SMNVEV come from the germline V gene (reference sequence). Deletions cut 7 bases from V and 0 bases from J, with 12 bases between. This CDR3 region has 14 residues. CDR3 amino acids: CASKRGDLNTEAFF. In DNA form, the CDR3 reads TGTGCCAGCAAAAGGGGGGACTTGAACACTGAAGCTTTCTTT.

The rearrangement uses TRBV12-5 and TRBJ2-7, with 10 bases matching TRBD2. Germline assignment: CDR1 LGHNT and CDR2 FRNRAP. J gave up 5 bases and V 5 bases, and 9 bases lay outside the gene matches. The length of the CDR3 is 15 residues. The CDR3 DNA reads as TGTGCTAGTGGTCCCGGGGGACTAGCGTCGGACGAGCAGTACTTC. Amino acid sequence: CASGPGGLASDEQYF.